Each of the 25 T cell receptor beta chains below was sequenced from the same sample in a study of T cell changes during pregnancy in multiple sclerosis. Produced via immunoSEQ multiplex PCR; TCRdb's table is partial and in-frame only. The sample has tens of thousands of clones; around 90% are singletons. Sample: peripheral blood, taken in the first trimester of pregnancy. The receptors derive from a female donor in good health, enrolled as a control in a pregnancy study.

The J gene is TRBJ2-2, the V gene TRBV15; the D gene is possibly TRBD1 (6 bases). This CDR3 is built from 14 residues. V was pared by 3 bases and J by 2 bases, with 7 bases between. Germline CDR1 is LNHNV and CDR2 is YYDKDF (reference sequence). The chain's CDR3 is CATSSRGNTGELFF. CDR3 in DNA: TGTGCCACCAGCAGCAGGGGAAACACCGGGGAGCTGTTTTTT.

V usage is TRBV27 and J usage is TRBJ2-3, with D maybe TRBD1 (5 bases). Germline V gene data show CDR1 as MNHEY and CDR2 as SMNVEV (reference sequence). V lost 5 bases and J 1 base, leaving 19 bases between the germline ends. This CDR3 comprises 17 residues. CDR3 sequence (DNA): TGTGCCAGCAGTCCACAACTCTGGGGCGCGGGCACAGATACGCAGTATTTT. It encodes CASSPQLWGAGTDTQYF.

The chain links TRBV28 to TRBJ2-6; TRBD1 aligns across 8 bases. The germline CDR1 and CDR2 sequences are MDHEN and SYDVKM. V lost 3 bases to trimming and J lost 0 bases; unmatched junction nucleotides: 10. The CDR3 is made up of 19 amino acids. The CDR3 nucleotides are TGTGCCAGCAGTTTCCTCCGGGACAGGTTAACCTCTGGGGCCAACGTCCTGACTTTC. Translation: CASSFLRDRLTSGANVLTF.

This sequence joins TRBV27 and TRBJ2-7, with 11 bases lining up with TRBD1. Germline V lookup: CDR1 MNHEY, CDR2 SMNVEV (reference sequence). The CDR3 loop spans 14 amino acids. With 7 bases clipped from V and 7 bases from J, the junction kept 9 bases outside the gene matches. This CDR3 reads CASTRGQGAGEQYF. CDR3 sequence (DNA): TGTGCCAGCACCCGAGGACAGGGGGCGGGTGAGCAGTACTTC.

The chain recombines TRBV29-1 with TRBJ2-2; D may be TRBD1 (6 bases). Trimming took off 0 bases at V and 8 bases at J, with 16 bases between the two ends. The CDR3 spans 15 residues. Germline V gene data show CDR1 as SQVTM and CDR2 as ANQGSEA. DNA for the CDR3: TGCAGCGTTGAAGAACAGGGCCCAGGGGCGGGGGAGCTGTTTTTT. Translating gives CSVEEQGPGAGELFF.

This rearrangement joins TRBV5-5 to TRBJ1-1, with D uncertain. The CDR3 is 14 residues long. Germline-derived CDR1 and CDR2 are SGHKS and YYEKEE (reference sequence). V was trimmed by 0 bases and J by 2 bases, leaving 8 bases between them. The CDR3 sequence: CASSLEYRNTEAFF. The CDR3 DNA reads as TGTGCCAGCAGCTTGGAGTACAGAAACACTGAAGCTTTCTTT. Variable domain in full (rest from reference TRBV5-5 and TRBJ1-1): DAGVTQSPTHLIKTRGQQVTLRCSPISGHKSVSWYQQVLGQGPQFIFQYYEKEERGRGNFPDRFSARQFPNYSSELNVNALLLGDSALYLCASSLEYRNTEAFFGQGTRLTVV.

The V call is TRBV6-4, the J call TRBJ1-4; tentative D call: TRBD1 (5 bases). This CDR3 has 16 amino acids. The germline gives CDR1 MRHNA, CDR2 SNTAGT. V lost 7 bases and J 4 bases, leaving 19 bases between the germline ends. The CDR3 DNA reads TGTGCCAGCACTTATTTCCAGTGGGGCCTTAATGAAAAACTGTTTTTT. Translation gives CASTYFQWGLNEKLFF.

This clone was picked up one time. V and J are TRBV7-9 and TRBJ2-1; no definite D call. Germline V gives CDR1 SEHNR, CDR2 FQNEAQ (reference sequence). V shed 6 bases and J shed 0 bases, with 12 bases lying between them. This CDR3 is 15 amino acids long. The chain's CDR3 is CASRRESSSYNEQFF. The CDR3 bases are TGTGCCAGCAGGAGAGAATCGAGCTCCTACAATGAGCAGTTCTTC.

This chain's CDR3 is CASSLDRGSLYNSPLHF. For the CDR3, the DNA is TGTGCCAGCAGCTTGGACAGGGGATCCCTCTATAATTCACCCCTCCACTTT. The chain uses TRBV7-9 and TRBJ1-6, with 9 bases aligning to TRBD1. The CDR3 covers 17 residues. In germline, CDR1 is SEHNR, CDR2 FQNEAQ (reference sequence). Trimming cost V 3 bases and J 3 bases; bases outside gene matches: 6.

CDR3 protein: CASSLTGLANTGELFF. For the CDR3, the DNA is TGTGCCAGCAGCTTAACGGGACTAGCCAACACCGGGGAGCTGTTTTTT. The V gene is TRBV7-3, the J gene TRBJ2-2, with 9 bases identical to TRBD2. Germline CDR1 is SGHTA and CDR2 is FQGTGA. V shed 0 bases, J shed 2 bases, and the junction held 1 base outside the gene matches. CDR3 length: 16 amino acids.

This chain joins TRBV6-1 and TRBJ2-3; TRBD2 is a possible D gene (6 bases). The V end lost 8 bases, the J end lost 4 bases, and 13 bases lay between the germline ends. The CDR3 sequence is 13 residues long. Germline loops: CDR1 MNHNS, CDR2 SASEGT. The CDR3 DNA is TGTGCCAGCCAACTGGGGGAGGCAGATACGCAGTATTTT. Translated, it gives CASQLGEADTQYF.

The chain links TRBV18 to TRBJ2-6; D gene ambiguous. This CDR3 contains 15 residues. V lost 3 bases and J lost 1, with 7 bases in between. Germline lookup yields CDR1 KGHSH and CDR2 LQKENI. As DNA, the CDR3 is TGTGCCAGCTCACCTCAGGCATCTGGGGCCAACGTCCTGACTTTC. Protein product: CASSPQASGANVLTF.

V and J are TRBV6-1 and TRBJ2-7, with 13 bases lining up with TRBD2. Germline CDR1 is MNHNS and CDR2 is SASEGT. The CDR3 runs 14 residues. With V trimmed by 8 bases and J by 3 bases, 4 bases remained unmatched. CDR3 amino acids: CASETSGGGYEQYF. CDR3 nucleotides: TGTGCCAGCGAAACTAGCGGGGGGGGCTACGAGCAGTACTTC.

The chain couples TRBV11-2 to TRBJ1-4; D is uncertain. CDR1 and CDR2 (germline): SGHAT, FQNNGV. Trimming pared 2 bases from V and 7 bases from J, leaving 8 bases between. This CDR3 comprises 13 residues. The CDR3 nucleotides are TGTGCCAGCAGCTTATTAACAGTTGAAAAACTGTTTTTT. This gives the protein CASSLLTVEKLFF. Using reference TRBV11-2 and TRBJ1-4 for the parts outside the CDR3, the full variable domain is EAGVAQSPRYKIIEKRQSVAFWCNPISGHATLYWYQQILGQGPKLLIQFQNNGVVDDSQLPKDRFSAERLKGVDSTLKIQPAKLEDSAVYLCASSLLTVEKLFFGSGTQLSVL.

J is TRBJ2-5 and V is TRBV6-5; weak D call: TRBD2 (5 bases). CDR1 is MNHEY and CDR2 is SVGAGI in the germline V gene. V lost 6 bases and J lost 5, with 10 bases in between. The CDR3 totals 12 residues. The chain's CDR3 is CASSREGETQYF. The CDR3, as DNA: TGTGCCAGCAGCCGCGAGGGTGAGACCCAGTACTTC.

V usage is TRBV14 and J usage is TRBJ1-2; tentatively, D is TRBD1 (5 bases). The V end lost 0 bases, the J end lost 4 bases, and 15 bases lay between the germline ends. CDR1 is SGHDN and CDR2 is FVKESK in the germline V gene. The CDR3 covers 16 residues. Written as DNA, the CDR3 is TGTGCCAGCAGCCAAGACCTCCCAGGGAATAGCTATGGCTACACCTTC. Its translation: CASSQDLPGNSYGYTF.

The sample holds one count of this clone. The V gene is TRBV7-3, the J gene TRBJ2-1, with TRBD2 matching 7 bases. The V gene end was trimmed by 7 bases and the J gene end by 4 bases; junction bases not matched to a gene: 10. This CDR3 region has 15 residues. The germline V gene has CDR1 SGHTA and CDR2 FQGTGA. CDR3 nucleotides: TGTGCCAGCAAACAAAGCGGGACGGGGTACAATGAGCAGTTCTTC. Translated, it gives CASKQSGTGYNEQFF.

This chain links TRBV28 with TRBJ2-3; TRBD1 aligns across 7 bases. The CDR3 consists of 17 residues. V lost 4 bases, J lost 4 bases, and 14 bases stayed unmatched. Germline CDR1 reads MDHEN; CDR2 reads SYDVKM. The CDR3 reads CASSSRQGSYTSDTQYF. DNA of the CDR3: TGTGCCAGCAGTTCTCGACAGGGCTCTTATACCTCAGATACGCAGTATTTT.

The chain combines TRBV6-1 with TRBJ2-3, with 10 bases that match TRBD1. V lost 7 bases and J lost 4; bases outside the gene matches: 5. The CDR3 loop spans 14 amino acids. CDR1 is MNHNS and CDR2 is SASEGT in the germline V gene. This CDR3 reads CASTIGTGADTQYF. The CDR3 nucleotides read TGTGCCAGCACCATTGGGACAGGGGCAGATACGCAGTATTTT.

This chain uses TRBV5-6 with TRBJ1-5, with 10 bases lining up with TRBD1. V gave up 4 bases and J gave up 0 bases; unmatched junction bases: 7. Germline CDR1 SGHDT, CDR2 YYEEEE. CDR3 size: 17 residues. CDR3 sequence: CASSVDRGLYSNQPQHF. CDR3 nucleotides: TGTGCCAGCAGCGTCGACAGGGGGCTATATAGCAATCAGCCCCAGCATTTT.

This rearrangement joins TRBV11-2 to TRBJ1-1, with D tentatively TRBD1 (5 bases). From germline, CDR1 is SGHAT and CDR2 FQNNGV. Trimming took off 1 base at V and 1 base at J, with 13 bases between the two ends. This CDR3 region has 16 residues. The DNA of the CDR3 is TGTGCCAGCAGCTTAGTGATGGGGCAGCCGAACACTGAAGCTTTCTTT. Residues: CASSLVMGQPNTEAFF.

The V call is TRBV18, the J call TRBJ1-5; D may be TRBD1 (6 bases). CDR1 and CDR2 (germline): KGHSH, LQKENI. This CDR3 spans 14 amino acids. The V end was cut by 3 bases, the J end by 7 bases, with 13 bases between. This CDR3 reads CASSPGAGRQPQHF. DNA for the CDR3: TGTGCCAGCTCACCGGGGGCAGGGCGACAGCCCCAGCATTTT.

The gene calls are TRBV9 and TRBJ2-1; 10 nucleotides agree with TRBD1. V was pared by 4 bases and J by 9 bases, with 7 bases of the junction left unmatched. Germline lookup yields CDR1 SGDLS and CDR2 YYNGEE. The CDR3 covers 14 residues. The CDR3, as DNA: TGTGCCAGCAGCCTGGGACAGGGGAGGGGTGAGCAGTTCTTC. Translation: CASSLGQGRGEQFF.

The chain recombines TRBV7-9 with TRBJ2-3, with D unresolved. The germline V gene encodes CDR1 SEHNR and CDR2 FQNEAQ (reference sequence). V lost 2 bases and J lost 2, with 5 bases in between. CDR3 length: 13 amino acids. The CDR3 region is CASSLRDTDTQYF. For the CDR3, the DNA is TGTGCCAGCAGCTTACGAGACACAGATACGCAGTATTTT.

The V and J genes are TRBV11-2 and TRBJ1-1, with D tentatively TRBD1 (5 bases). The germline CDR1 and CDR2 sequences are SGHAT and FQNNGV. V lost 1 base to trimming and J lost 5 bases, with 20 bases between them. This CDR3 region has 17 residues. The CDR3 protein is CASSLVSRAGQGTEAFF. Here the CDR3 DNA reads TGTGCCAGCAGCTTAGTTTCCCGTGCAGGGCAAGGGACTGAAGCTTTCTTT.